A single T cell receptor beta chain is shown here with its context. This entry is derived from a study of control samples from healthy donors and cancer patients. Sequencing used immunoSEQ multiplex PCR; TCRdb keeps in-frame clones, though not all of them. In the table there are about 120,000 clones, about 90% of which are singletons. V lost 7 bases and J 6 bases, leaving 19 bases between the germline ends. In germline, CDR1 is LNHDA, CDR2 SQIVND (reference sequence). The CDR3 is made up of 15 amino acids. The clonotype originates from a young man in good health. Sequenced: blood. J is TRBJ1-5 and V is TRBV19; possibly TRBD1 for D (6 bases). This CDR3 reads CASTLSPGGGQPQHF. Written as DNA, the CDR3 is TGTGCCAGTACCTTAAGTCCCGGGGGCGGTCAGCCCCAGCATTTT.